The clone carrying this T cell receptor (beta chain) was recorded at least ten times. This sample was taken from a study of human T cells and chemical hapten exposure. The time point was: healthy volunteer bleed at 6 weeks. The authors extracted total RNA from unfractionated whole blood. Unique molecular identifiers were attached to individual cDNA molecules during library preparation. In the original workflow: Ranging from roughly 23,224 to 750,000, TCR counts per sample had a median value of approximately 95,000. Via MiXCR, TCRdb re-called the RACE reads, giving one row per CDR3 protein. These V and J calls originate from TCRdb's pipeline instead of the authors' own analysis. Of approximately 34,000 distinct CDR3 sequences listed, approximately 5.5% are singletons. Trimming took 0 bases from V and 9 from J; bases not matched to a gene: 10. Germline V gene data show CDR1 as LGHNA and CDR2 as YNFKEQ. The CDR3 has 15 amino acids.

This TCR derives from a human donor in good health. Some clones in this sample may be carry-over from other donors' samples. This chain joins TRBV4-2 and TRBJ2-5, with 7 bases identical to TRBD2. Material: whole blood. CDR3 residues: CASSQETSSEWSQYF. CDR3 nucleotides: TGTGCCAGCAGCCAAGAGACTAGCTCCGAGTGGTCCCAGTACTTC.